The 20 T cell receptor beta chains below all came from one sample that was sequenced in a study of OX40 agonist ivuxolimab in advanced cancers. The method was immunoSEQ multiplex PCR; TCRdb's version includes in-frame clones alone and lacks a portion of them. In the table there are around 65,000 clones, about four fifths of which are singletons. Material: CD4+ or CD8+ T cells sorted from blood, obtained in a trial of the OX40 agonist ivuxolimab. Receptor source: an adult with an advanced solid tumor such as melanoma, head and neck, liver or kidney cancer.

The chain recombines TRBV14 with TRBJ2-7; D is possibly TRBD2 (6 bases). The V gene lost 1 base and the J gene lost 9 bases, with 16 bases spanning the gap. CDR1 is SGHDN, CDR2 FVKESK, per germline. This CDR3 has 14 amino acids. CDR3 amino acids: CASSQGAGGTWQYF. The CDR3 DNA is TGTGCCAGCAGCCAAGGAGCGGGCGGGACGTGGCAGTACTTC.

This chain links TRBV14 with TRBJ1-6; a weak D match, TRBD1 (5 bases). Germline assignment: CDR1 SGHDN and CDR2 FVKESK. The V end lost 4 bases, the J end lost 9 bases, and 7 bases lay between the germline ends. There are 12 residues in the CDR3. CDR3 protein: CASSRRGSPLHF. CDR3 DNA sequence: TGTGCCAGCAGCCGGAGGGGTTCACCCCTCCACTTT.

The chain joins TRBV18 to TRBJ2-7; 13 nucleotides agree with TRBD2. The trim removed 4 bases at V and 3 bases at J, leaving 0 bases unmatched. CDR3 size: 14 residues. CDR1 and CDR2 from the germline V gene are KGHSH and LQKENI. The CDR3, as DNA: TGTGCCAGCTCACGGACTAGCGGGAGCTACGAGCAGTACTTC. The encoded protein is CASSRTSGSYEQYF. Supplemented by reference TRBV18 and TRBJ2-7, the full variable domain reads NAGVMQNPRHLVRRRGQEARLRCSPMKGHSHVYWYRQLPEEGLKFMVYLQKENIIDESGMPKERFSAEFPKEGPSILRIQQVVRGDSAAYFCASSRTSGSYEQYFGPGTRLTVT.

The chain couples TRBV5-1 to TRBJ2-1, with TRBD2 identical over 9 bases. Losses at the gene ends were 1 base for V and 6 bases for J; bases not matched to a gene: 8. The CDR3 runs 16 residues. Per germline, CDR1 SGHRS and CDR2 YFSETQ. CDR3 nucleotide sequence: TGCGCCAGCAGCTTGAGTGGCGGGGGGGCTGGCAATGAGCAGTTCTTC. The encoded protein is CASSLSGGGAGNEQFF.

This clone appeared a few times. The rearrangement links TRBV28 to TRBJ2-1; D assignment may be TRBD1 or TRBD2 (5 bases each). V lost 0 bases, J lost 4 bases, and 7 bases lay in between. CDR3 length equals 14 residues. Germline values: CDR1 MDHEN, CDR2 SYDVKM. CDR3 coding DNA: TGTGCCAGCAGTTTATGGGGGGTTTACAATGAGCAGTTCTTC. Protein product: CASSLWGVYNEQFF.

The chain joins TRBV30 to TRBJ1-3; 12 nucleotides line up with TRBD1. The CDR3 has 15 residues. Losses at the gene ends were 3 bases for V and 3 bases for J; bases not matched to a gene: 3. Germline V gives CDR1 GTSNPN, CDR2 SVGIG (reference sequence). The CDR3 region has the DNA TGTGCCTGGAGGGGACAGGGGGCGGGTGGAAACACCATATATTTT. Translation: CAWRGQGAGGNTIYF.

The CDR3 loop reads CASRWTGAISETQYF. In DNA form, the CDR3 reads TGTGCCAGCAGGTGGACAGGGGCGATTTCAGAGACCCAGTACTTC. The chain uses TRBV7-9 and TRBJ2-5; 9 bases are shared with TRBD1. From germline, CDR1 is SEHNR and CDR2 FQNEAQ (reference sequence). The CDR3 extends over 15 amino acids. V trimming: 6 bases; J trimming: 4 bases; junction bases outside the gene matches: 9.

The rearrangement links TRBV28 to TRBJ1-3; 7 nucleotides match TRBD1. The V gene's germline CDR1 is MDHEN and CDR2 SYDVKM. The ends lost 6 bases at V and 2 bases at J; junction bases unmatched: 10. CDR3 length: 16 amino acids. CDR3 bases: TGTGCCAGCAGCCCAGGGGGGGTACGGACTGGAAACACCATATATTTT. Translated: CASSPGGVRTGNTIYF.

J is TRBJ2-5 and V is TRBV4-2; 7 bases line up with TRBD2. Trimming cost V 4 bases and J 3 bases; bases outside gene matches: 5. The CDR3 runs to 14 residues. In germline, CDR1 is LGHNA, CDR2 YNFKEQ. Here the CDR3 DNA reads TGTGCCAGCAGCCCCCTGGGGGGGGAAGAGACCCAGTACTTC. This codes for CASSPLGGEETQYF.

The V call is TRBV27, the J call TRBJ2-3; D perhaps matches TRBD2 (7 bases). The CDR3 runs to 15 residues. The germline V gene has CDR1 MNHEY and CDR2 SMNVEV (reference sequence). V lost 2 bases and J lost 3, with 12 bases in between. The DNA for the CDR3 is TGTGCCAGCAGTTTACAGGGGACTATGACAGATACGCAGTATTTT. This codes for CASSLQGTMTDTQYF.

This clone was seen only a few times. The J gene is TRBJ1-6, the V gene TRBV27; 8 bases match TRBD1. V lost 3 bases, J lost 10 bases, and 5 bases stayed unmatched. This CDR3 is built from 14 residues. Per the germline V gene, CDR1 is MNHEY and CDR2 is SMNVEV (reference sequence). In DNA, the CDR3 is TGTGCCAGCAGTTTGGACAGGGTTGGATCACCCCTCCACTTT. Its translation: CASSLDRVGSPLHF.

This clone was seen a few times. CDR3 amino acids: CASNGRGSRNEKLFF. CDR3 coding DNA: TGTGCCAGCAACGGCAGGGGTTCCCGTAATGAAAAACTGTTTTTT. The V gene is TRBV2, the J gene TRBJ1-4, with D possibly being TRBD1 (6 bases). This CDR3 has 15 residues. Germline lookup yields CDR1 SNHLY and CDR2 FYNNEI. V lost 7 bases and J 4 bases, leaving 16 bases between the germline ends.

This clone was detected once. The chain carries TRBV5-8 and TRBJ1-2; no definite D call. V lost 0 bases and J 2 bases, leaving 11 bases between the germline ends. CDR1 and CDR2 from the germline V gene are SGHTS and YDEGEE. The CDR3 loop spans 15 amino acids. CDR3 sequence reads: CASSLAFFQNYGYTF. The DNA for the CDR3 is TGTGCCAGCAGCTTGGCCTTCTTTCAAAACTATGGCTACACCTTC.

This clone was found once. The V call is TRBV27, the J call TRBJ1-5, with D uncertain. Germline CDR1 reads MNHEY; CDR2 reads SMNVEV (reference sequence). There are 11 residues in the CDR3. Trimming left V 2 bases short and J 4 bases short, with 0 bases between. Here the CDR3 reads CASSLNQPQHF. The CDR3 DNA reads TGTGCCAGCAGTTTAAATCAGCCCCAGCATTTT.

The J gene is TRBJ2-2, the V gene TRBV29-1; D is possibly TRBD2 (6 bases). V was pared by 4 bases and J by 6 bases, with 21 bases between. The CDR3 covers 16 residues. The germline V gene has CDR1 SQVTM and CDR2 ANQGSEA. DNA of the CDR3: TGCAGCGTTGTAGATAGGAAGGGCAAGCGGGCCGGGGAGCTGTTTTTT. Its translation is CSVVDRKGKRAGELFF.

The J gene is TRBJ2-7, the V gene TRBV28, with a possible D match to TRBD1 (5 bases). The CDR3 spans 14 residues. Looked up from germline, CDR1 is MDHEN and CDR2 is SYDVKM. V lost 6 bases and J lost 6, with 18 bases in between. CDR3 nucleotides: TGTGCCAGCAGCGAGAGTGTAGGGGTTCGCGAGCAGTACTTC. Amino acids: CASSESVGVREQYF.

The V and J genes are TRBV5-1 and TRBJ1-1; tentative D call: TRBD1 (6 bases). This CDR3 contains 14 residues. The V gene's germline CDR1 is SGHRS and CDR2 YFSETQ. Trimming took off 5 bases at V and 4 bases at J, with 15 bases between the two ends. For the CDR3, the DNA is TGCGCCAGCAGTCCGGTCCTCAGGGGCACTGAAGCTTTCTTT. As protein: CASSPVLRGTEAFF.

The rearrangement links TRBV2 to TRBJ1-4; TRBD1 agrees at 8 bases. Germline CDR1 reads SNHLY; CDR2 reads FYNNEI. With 6 bases clipped from V and 5 bases from J, the junction kept 5 bases outside the gene matches. The CDR3 covers 14 residues. CDR3 protein: CASSPSGGNEKLFF. The DNA of the CDR3 is TGTGCCAGCAGCCCTTCAGGGGGCAATGAAAAACTGTTTTTT.

V gene TRBV15 combines with J gene TRBJ1-4; no definite D call. The CDR3 totals 15 residues. With 1 base removed from V and 7 bases from J, the gap between germline ends came to 13 bases. Germline V gene data show CDR1 as LNHNV and CDR2 as YYDKDF (reference sequence). CDR3 sequence (DNA): TGTGCCACCAGCAGAGGGGGAGCCCAGACTGAAAAACTGTTTTTT. Translating gives CATSRGGAQTEKLFF.

This clone was detected only once. The J gene is TRBJ2-7, the V gene TRBV5-4; D possibly corresponds to TRBD2 (5 bases). Germline V gene data show CDR1 as SGHNT and CDR2 as YYREEE (reference sequence). Trimming stripped 0 bases from V and 6 bases from J, with 13 bases between. CDR3 length: 14 amino acids. The CDR3 spells CASSLGGGLGEQYF. CDR3 in DNA: TGTGCCAGCAGCTTGGGAGGAGGTTTAGGCGAGCAGTACTTC.